The rows below give T cell receptor beta chains drawn from one sample of a study of blood T cell repertoires in COVID-19. The data were produced by immunoSEQ multiplex PCR, yet TCRdb's version contains in-frame clones alone and is incomplete. The sample records approximately 52,000 clones, 86% being singletons. Sequenced input: peripheral blood. Receptor source: a man in his sixties with acute or convalescent COVID-19. Both conserved end residues are part of each CDR3. The order of the fields is V gene, D gene, J gene, clone size, CDR3 DNA, CDR3 protein. The D gene is left open where the match is weak. Not all rows give a size; the values are once, few, many and, for expanded clones, a class.

>TRBV27|-|TRBJ1-1|once
TGTGCCAGCGGGTACAGGGCGAACACTGAAGCTTTCTTT
CASGYRANTEAFF
>TRBV4-2|TRBD1|TRBJ1-2|-
TGTGCCAGCAGCCAGGGACAGGATGCCTATGGCTACACCTTC
CASSQGQDAYGYTF
>TRBV10-1|TRBD1|TRBJ2-7|-
TGCGCCAGCAGTGAGTCGACCGGGACAGGGGCGGACGAGCAGTACTTC
CASSESTGTGADEQYF
>TRBV4-1|-|TRBJ1-3|-
TGCGCCAGCAGCCAAGACGAGGCGCGGGAGATAGAAAACACCATATATTTT
CASSQDEAREIENTIYF
>TRBV7-9|-|TRBJ1-1|-
TGTGCCAGCAGCTTAGTTAGTGGTCGGGTTACTGAAGCTTTCTTT
CASSLVSGRVTEAFF
>TRBV6-1|-|TRBJ2-7|-
TGTGCCAGCAGTGAGCAGGTTACCTACGAGCAGTACTTC
CASSEQVTYEQYF
>TRBV27|-|TRBJ2-7|-
TGTGCCAGCAGCGCTGACTTGACTAGTAGGTTTGGCGAGCAGTACTTC
CASSADLTSRFGEQYF
>TRBV19|TRBD2|TRBJ2-1|-
TGTGCCAGTACCGTGACTAGCGGGATCTCCTACAATGAGCAGTTCTTC
CASTVTSGISYNEQFF
>TRBV6-5|-|TRBJ1-5|-
TGTGCCAGCAGTTACTCCTTTAATCAGCCCCAGCATTTT
CASSYSFNQPQHF
>TRBV11-2|TRBD2|TRBJ2-3|-
TGTGCCAGCAGCTTACTCGGGTCTAGCGGGGCTGGCACAGATACGCAGTATTTT
CASSLLGSSGAGTDTQYF
>TRBV27|TRBD1|TRBJ1-2|-
TGTGCCAGCAGTTTGGGGACAGGGGGTTTATACTATGGCTACACCTTC
CASSLGTGGLYYGYTF
>TRBV4-3|TRBD2|TRBJ2-7|-
TGCGCCAGCAGCCAAGGGACTAGCGGGGGGCCGGAGCACGAGCAGTACTTC
CASSQGTSGGPEHEQYF
>TRBV11-3|TRBD2|TRBJ2-7|-
TGTGCCAGCGCAGTGCGCGGGGGTATTTCCTACGAGCAGTACTTC
CASAVRGGISYEQYF
>TRBV6-1|TRBD1|TRBJ1-2|-
TGTGCCAGCAGTGAAGTAGGGGGCCGAAGGGCTAACTATGGCTACACCTTC
CASSEVGGRRANYGYTF
>TRBV6-5|-|TRBJ2-2|-
TGTGCCAGCACAACTCTAGAGGGGGAGCTGTTTTTT
CASTTLEGELFF
>TRBV6-4|TRBD2|TRBJ2-1|-
TGTGCCAGCAGGGGGACTAGAGAATTCAATGAGCAGTTCTTC
CASRGTREFNEQFF
>TRBV2|-|TRBJ1-1|-
TGTGCCAGCAGTGAAGTCCAGGGGTACACTGAAGCTTTCTTT
CASSEVQGYTEAFF
>TRBV19|TRBD1|TRBJ1-2|-
TGTGCCAGCGGAGACAGGGCGTACTATGGCTACACCTTC
CASGDRAYYGYTF
>TRBV7-2|TRBD1|TRBJ1-2|few
TGTGCCAGCAGCTTACCACAGGGGGGGCTTTATGGCTACACCTTC
CASSLPQGGLYGYTF
>TRBV29-1|TRBD2|TRBJ2-1|-
TGCAGCGCACGTGGGGACTATGACAATGAGCAGTTCTTC
CSARGDYDNEQFF
>TRBV9|TRBD2|TRBJ2-3|-
TGTGCCAGCACGATAGCGGGGGGAGACACAGATACGCAGTATTTT
CASTIAGGDTDTQYF
>TRBV4-1|-|TRBJ1-2|-
TGCGCCAGCAGCCCCCAGCCAAGGGGCGATGGCTACACCTTC
CASSPQPRGDGYTF
>TRBV7-8|TRBD1|TRBJ2-3|-
TGTGCCAGCAGGGGCCAGGGGGCTTTCACAGATACGCAGTATTTT
CASRGQGAFTDTQYF
>TRBV6-4|TRBD2|TRBJ2-2|-
TGTGCCAGCAGCCCACTAGCGGGGAACACCGGGGAGCTGTTTTTT
CASSPLAGNTGELFF
>TRBV11-3|TRBD1|TRBJ2-7|-
TGTGCCAGCAGCTTAGGGACAGGCGAATACGAGCAGTACTTC
CASSLGTGEYEQYF
>TRBV19|TRBD2|TRBJ2-3|once
TGTGCCAGTAGTATAGTCGGGCTAGCGGACACAGATACGCAGTATTTT
CASSIVGLADTDTQYF
>TRBV9|TRBD1|TRBJ2-7|-
TGTGCCAGCAGCCCCAGTGGACAGGGGCACTACGAGCAGTACTTC
CASSPSGQGHYEQYF
>TRBV27|TRBD2|TRBJ2-7|-
TGTGCCAGTTCTAGCGGGGGAGCCTACGAGCAGTACTTC
CASSSGGAYEQYF
>TRBV19|-|TRBJ2-4|-
TGTGCCAGTAGTATGGGGCAGGGGAAAAACATTCAGTACTTC
CASSMGQGKNIQYF
>TRBV19|-|TRBJ1-1|-
TGTGCCACCCTCGGCCGAGATACTATTGAAGCTTTCTTT
CATLGRDTIEAFF
>TRBV2|-|TRBJ2-4|once
TGTGCCAGCACCGGTGGATCTTCCTCGGGGCGGGGCATTCAGTACTTC
CASTGGSSSGRGIQYF
>TRBV27|TRBD1|TRBJ2-7|-
TGTGCCAGCAGCTCAAGTGTCGGTAGGGGGCGAGACGAGCAGTACTTC
CASSSSVGRGRDEQYF
>TRBV29-1|TRBD2|TRBJ2-1|-
TGCAGCGTTGAGGGGACTAGCGGGAGGGGTAGCAATGAGCAGTTCTTC
CSVEGTSGRGSNEQFF
>TRBV5-6|TRBD1|TRBJ1-1|-
TGTGCCAGCAGATCCTACAGGGGTGGGAACACTGAAGCTTTCTTT
CASRSYRGGNTEAFF
>TRBV7-9|-|TRBJ1-2|-
TGTGCCAGCAGCTTAAGGGGCGTTCCTTCTAACTATGGCTACACCTTC
CASSLRGVPSNYGYTF
>TRBV18|-|TRBJ1-2|-
TGTGCCAGCTCACCCAGGGGACCCTATGGCTACACCTTC
CASSPRGPYGYTF
>TRBV6-5|TRBD2|TRBJ2-1|-
TGTGCCAGCAGTTACTCTCGGGAGACTAGCGGCCCGCAGTTCTTC
CASSYSRETSGPQFF
>TRBV21-1|-|TRBJ2-4|-
TGTGCCGGCCAGTGGGGAGGCGGTGGTAAGGGAGAGGCCAAAAACATTCAGTACTTC
CAGQWGGGGKGEAKNIQYF
>TRBV4-3|-|TRBJ2-5|-
TGCGCCAGCAGCCAAGAATCGACGGGGTTTCAAGAGACCCAGTACTTC
CASSQESTGFQETQYF
>TRBV6-4|TRBD2|TRBJ2-3|-
TGTGCCAGCAGCACGGGGGGGCAGGCGGGAGATACGCAGTATTTT
CASSTGGQAGDTQYF
>TRBV7-9|-|TRBJ2-3|-
TGTGCCAGCAGCGCAAGGGGTGATACGCAGTATTTT
CASSARGDTQYF
>TRBV3-1/TRBV3-2|-|TRBJ2-1|-
TGTGCCAGCAGCCAGAGGGAGTATAATGAGCAGTTCTTC
CASSQREYNEQFF
>TRBV7-2|-|TRBJ1-1|-
TGTGCCAGCAACCCCCTGGGCGGGGGGAACACTGAAGCTTTCTTT
CASNPLGGGNTEAFF
>TRBV27|TRBD2|TRBJ2-2|once
TGTGCCAGCAGTCCAATGTCTGGGGGGGTAGCCGGGGAGCTGTTTTTT
CASSPMSGGVAGELFF
>TRBV11-2|-|TRBJ2-7|few
TGTGCCAGCAGCTTAGATGAGCGGGCTCACTACGAGCAGTACTTC
CASSLDERAHYEQYF
>TRBV7-6|TRBD2|TRBJ2-2|once
TGTGCCAGCAGCTCCCCATTCACTAGCGGGGGATTAACCGCGAACACCGGGGAGCTGTTTTTT
CASSSPFTSGGLTANTGELFF
>TRBV5-1|TRBD2|TRBJ2-3|once
TGCGCCAGCAGCTTGGATACTAGCGGCAGCACAGATACGCAGTATTTT
CASSLDTSGSTDTQYF
>TRBV19|TRBD1|TRBJ1-5|-
TGTGCCACCAAAGGGAGGCAGGGGGTAAATCAGCCCCAGCATTTT
CATKGRQGVNQPQHF